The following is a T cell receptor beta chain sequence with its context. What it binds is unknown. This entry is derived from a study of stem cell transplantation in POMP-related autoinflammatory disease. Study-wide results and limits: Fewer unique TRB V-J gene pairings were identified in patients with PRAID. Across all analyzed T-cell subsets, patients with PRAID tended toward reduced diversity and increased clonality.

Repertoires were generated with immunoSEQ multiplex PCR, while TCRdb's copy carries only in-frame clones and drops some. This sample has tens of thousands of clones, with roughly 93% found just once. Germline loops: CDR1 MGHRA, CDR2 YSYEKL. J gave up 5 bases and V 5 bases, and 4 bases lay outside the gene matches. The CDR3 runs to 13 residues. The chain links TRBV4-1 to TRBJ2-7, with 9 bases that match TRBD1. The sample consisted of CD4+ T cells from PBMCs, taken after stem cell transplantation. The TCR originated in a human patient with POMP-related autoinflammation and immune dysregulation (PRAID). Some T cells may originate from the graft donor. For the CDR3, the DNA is TGCGCCAGCAGCTACCGGACAGGGGACGAGCAGTACTTC. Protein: CASSYRTGDEQYF.